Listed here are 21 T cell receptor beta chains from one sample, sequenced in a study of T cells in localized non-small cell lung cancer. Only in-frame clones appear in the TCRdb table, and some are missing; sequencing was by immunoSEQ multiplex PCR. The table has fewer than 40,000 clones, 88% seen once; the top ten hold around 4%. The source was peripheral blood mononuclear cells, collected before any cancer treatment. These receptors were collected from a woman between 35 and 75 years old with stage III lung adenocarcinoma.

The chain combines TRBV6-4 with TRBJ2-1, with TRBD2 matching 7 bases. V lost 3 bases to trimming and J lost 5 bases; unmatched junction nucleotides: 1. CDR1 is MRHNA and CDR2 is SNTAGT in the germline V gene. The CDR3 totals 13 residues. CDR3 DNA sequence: TGTGCCAGCAGTGAGCGGGAGAACAATGAGCAGTTCTTC. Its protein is CASSERENNEQFF.

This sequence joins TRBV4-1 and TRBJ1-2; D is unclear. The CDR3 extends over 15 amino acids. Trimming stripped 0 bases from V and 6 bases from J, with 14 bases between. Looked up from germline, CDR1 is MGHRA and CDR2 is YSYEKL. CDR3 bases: TGCGCCAGCAGCCAAGAAAGGCCAGGTGAGGATGGCTACACCTTC. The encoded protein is CASSQERPGEDGYTF.

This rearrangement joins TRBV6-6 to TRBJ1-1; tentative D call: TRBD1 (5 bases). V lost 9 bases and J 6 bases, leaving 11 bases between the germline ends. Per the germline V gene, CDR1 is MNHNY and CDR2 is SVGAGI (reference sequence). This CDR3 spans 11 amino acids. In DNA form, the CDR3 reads TGTGCCAGTCAGGGTCAGGCTGAAGCTTTCTTT. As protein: CASQGQAEAFF.

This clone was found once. As DNA, the CDR3 is TGTGCCACCAGCAGAGATACTGCGGGATTCACAGATACGCAGTATTTT. Translation: CATSRDTAGFTDTQYF. The chain joins TRBV15 to TRBJ2-3; D possibly corresponds to TRBD2 (6 bases). The CDR3 has 16 residues. The V end was cut by 0 bases, the J end by 2 bases, with 12 bases between. CDR1 LNHNV and CDR2 YYDKDF come from the germline V gene (reference sequence).

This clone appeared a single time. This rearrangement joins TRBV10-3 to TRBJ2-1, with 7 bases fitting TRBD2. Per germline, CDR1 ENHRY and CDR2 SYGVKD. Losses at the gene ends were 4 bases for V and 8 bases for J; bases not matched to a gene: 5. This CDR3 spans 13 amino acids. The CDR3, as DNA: TGTGCCATCAGTGTCCAGGGAGGGGATGAGCAGTTCTTC. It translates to CAISVQGGDEQFF.

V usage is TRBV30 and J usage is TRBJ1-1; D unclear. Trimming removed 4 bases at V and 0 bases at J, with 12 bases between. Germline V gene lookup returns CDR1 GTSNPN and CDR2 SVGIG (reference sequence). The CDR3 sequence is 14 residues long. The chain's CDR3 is CAWKLQIMNTEAFF. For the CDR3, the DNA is TGTGCCTGGAAACTACAGATCATGAACACTGAAGCTTTCTTT.

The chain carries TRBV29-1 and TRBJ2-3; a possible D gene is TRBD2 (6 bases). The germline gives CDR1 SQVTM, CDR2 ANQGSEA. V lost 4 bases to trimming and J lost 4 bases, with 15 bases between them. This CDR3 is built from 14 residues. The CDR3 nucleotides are TGCAGCGTTGGAGGGACTTCGGGGGCAGATACGCAGTATTTT. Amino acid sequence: CSVGGTSGADTQYF.

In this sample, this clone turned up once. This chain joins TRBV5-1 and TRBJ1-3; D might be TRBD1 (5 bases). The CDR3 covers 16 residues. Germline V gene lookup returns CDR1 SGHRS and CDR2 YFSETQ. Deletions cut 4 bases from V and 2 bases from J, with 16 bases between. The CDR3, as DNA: TGCGCCAGCAGCCTGGACGGGGCCCTCCCTGGAAACACCATATATTTT. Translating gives CASSLDGALPGNTIYF.

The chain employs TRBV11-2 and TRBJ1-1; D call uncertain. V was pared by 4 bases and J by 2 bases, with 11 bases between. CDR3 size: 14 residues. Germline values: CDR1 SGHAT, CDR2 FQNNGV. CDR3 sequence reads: CASSYRTVNTEAFF. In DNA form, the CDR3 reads TGTGCCAGCAGCTACCGGACGGTAAACACTGAAGCTTTCTTT.

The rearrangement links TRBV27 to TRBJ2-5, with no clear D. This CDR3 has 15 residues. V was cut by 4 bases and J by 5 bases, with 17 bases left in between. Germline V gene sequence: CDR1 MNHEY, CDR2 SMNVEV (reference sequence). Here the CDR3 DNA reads TGTGCCAGCAGTTCCCTCTCCTTACTGAGGGAGACCCAGTACTTC. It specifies CASSSLSLLRETQYF.

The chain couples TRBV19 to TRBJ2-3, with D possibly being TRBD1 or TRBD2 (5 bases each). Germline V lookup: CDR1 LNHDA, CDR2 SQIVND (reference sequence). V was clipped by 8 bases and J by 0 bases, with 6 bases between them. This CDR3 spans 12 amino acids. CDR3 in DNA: TGTGCCAGTGGGGACAGCACAGATACGCAGTATTTT. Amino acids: CASGDSTDTQYF.

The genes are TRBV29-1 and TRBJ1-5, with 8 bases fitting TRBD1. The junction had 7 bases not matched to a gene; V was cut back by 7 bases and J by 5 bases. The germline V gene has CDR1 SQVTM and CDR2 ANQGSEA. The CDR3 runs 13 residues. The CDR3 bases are TGCAGCGCCACGGTACAGGGGGATCAGCCCCAGCATTTT. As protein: CSATVQGDQPQHF.

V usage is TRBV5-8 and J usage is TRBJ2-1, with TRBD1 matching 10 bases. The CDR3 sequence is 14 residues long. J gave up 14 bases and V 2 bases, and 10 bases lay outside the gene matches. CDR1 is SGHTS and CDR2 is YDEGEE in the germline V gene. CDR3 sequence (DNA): TGTGCCAGCAGCTTCCGGGACAGGGGAGTAGGGAAGTTCTTC. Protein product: CASSFRDRGVGKFF.

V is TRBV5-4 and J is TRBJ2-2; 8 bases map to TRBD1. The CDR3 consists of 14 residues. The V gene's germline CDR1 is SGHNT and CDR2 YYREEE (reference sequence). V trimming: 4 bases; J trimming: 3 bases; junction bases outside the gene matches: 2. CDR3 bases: TGTGCCAGCAGCCAGGGGGCGGACACCGGGGAGCTGTTTTTT. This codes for CASSQGADTGELFF.

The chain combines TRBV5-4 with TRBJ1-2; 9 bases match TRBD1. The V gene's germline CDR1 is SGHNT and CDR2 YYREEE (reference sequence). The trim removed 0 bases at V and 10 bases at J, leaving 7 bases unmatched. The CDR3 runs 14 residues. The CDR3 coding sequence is TGTGCCAGCAGCTTGGCGGGACAGGGTCCCCACTACACCTTC. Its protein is CASSLAGQGPHYTF.

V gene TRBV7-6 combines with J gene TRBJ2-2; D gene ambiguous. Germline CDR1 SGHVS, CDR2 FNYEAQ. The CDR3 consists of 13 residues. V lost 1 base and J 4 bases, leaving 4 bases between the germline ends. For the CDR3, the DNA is TGTGCCAGCAGCTTAGGCTTCACCGGGGAGCTGTTTTTT. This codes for CASSLGFTGELFF.

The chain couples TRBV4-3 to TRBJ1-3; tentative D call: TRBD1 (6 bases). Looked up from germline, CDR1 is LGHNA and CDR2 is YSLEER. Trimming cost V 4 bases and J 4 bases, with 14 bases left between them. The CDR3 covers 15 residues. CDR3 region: CASSPYTGKGNTIYF. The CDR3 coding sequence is TGCGCCAGCAGCCCTTATACAGGGAAAGGAAACACCATATATTTT.

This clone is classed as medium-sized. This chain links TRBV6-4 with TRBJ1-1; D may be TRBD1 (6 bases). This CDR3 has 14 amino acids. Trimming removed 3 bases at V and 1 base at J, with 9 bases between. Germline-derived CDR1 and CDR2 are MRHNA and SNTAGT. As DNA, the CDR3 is TGTGCCAGCAGTGAGACAGGAGAGAACACTGAAGCTTTCTTT. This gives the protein CASSETGENTEAFF.

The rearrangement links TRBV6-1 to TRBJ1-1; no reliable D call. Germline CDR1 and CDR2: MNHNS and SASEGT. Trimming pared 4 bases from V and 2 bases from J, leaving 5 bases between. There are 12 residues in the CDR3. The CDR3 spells CASSVRNTEAFF. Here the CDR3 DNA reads TGTGCCAGCAGTGTACGAAACACTGAAGCTTTCTTT.

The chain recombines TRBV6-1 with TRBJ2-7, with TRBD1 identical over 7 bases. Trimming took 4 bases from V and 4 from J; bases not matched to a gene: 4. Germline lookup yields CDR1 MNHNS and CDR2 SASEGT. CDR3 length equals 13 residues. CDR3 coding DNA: TGTGCCAGCAGTGCGGGACAGAGGTACGAGCAGTACTTC. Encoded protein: CASSAGQRYEQYF.

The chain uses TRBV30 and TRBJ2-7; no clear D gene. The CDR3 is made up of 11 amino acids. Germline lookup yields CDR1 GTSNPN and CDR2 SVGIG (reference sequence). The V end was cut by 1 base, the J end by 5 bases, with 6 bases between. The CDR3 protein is CAWSGRNEQYF. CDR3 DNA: TGTGCCTGGAGTGGTAGGAACGAGCAGTACTTC.